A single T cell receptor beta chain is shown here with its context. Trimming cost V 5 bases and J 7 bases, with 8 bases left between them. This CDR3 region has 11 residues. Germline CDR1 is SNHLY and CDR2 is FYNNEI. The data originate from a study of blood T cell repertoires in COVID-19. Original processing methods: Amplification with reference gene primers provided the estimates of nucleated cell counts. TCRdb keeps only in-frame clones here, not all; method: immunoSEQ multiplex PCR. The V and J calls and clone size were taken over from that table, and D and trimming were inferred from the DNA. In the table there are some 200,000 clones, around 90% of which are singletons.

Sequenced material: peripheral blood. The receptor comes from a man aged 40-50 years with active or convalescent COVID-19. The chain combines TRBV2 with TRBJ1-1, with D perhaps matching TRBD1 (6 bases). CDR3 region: CASSRGGEAFF. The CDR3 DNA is TGTGCCAGCAGTAGAGGGGGTGAAGCTTTCTTT.